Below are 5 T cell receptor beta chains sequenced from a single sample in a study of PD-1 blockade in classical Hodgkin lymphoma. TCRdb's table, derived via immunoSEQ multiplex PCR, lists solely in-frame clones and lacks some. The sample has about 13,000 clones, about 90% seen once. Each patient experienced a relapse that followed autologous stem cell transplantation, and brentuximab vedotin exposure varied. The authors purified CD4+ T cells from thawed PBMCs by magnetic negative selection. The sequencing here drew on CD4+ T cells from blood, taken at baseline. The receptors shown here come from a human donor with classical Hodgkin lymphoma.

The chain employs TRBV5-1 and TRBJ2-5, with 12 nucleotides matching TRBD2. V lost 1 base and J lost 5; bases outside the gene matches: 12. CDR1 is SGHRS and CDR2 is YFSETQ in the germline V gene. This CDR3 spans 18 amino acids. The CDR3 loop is CASSLFSQTSGGGETQYF. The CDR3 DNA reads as TGCGCCAGCAGCTTGTTTTCCCAGACTAGCGGGGGAGGGGAGACCCAGTACTTC.

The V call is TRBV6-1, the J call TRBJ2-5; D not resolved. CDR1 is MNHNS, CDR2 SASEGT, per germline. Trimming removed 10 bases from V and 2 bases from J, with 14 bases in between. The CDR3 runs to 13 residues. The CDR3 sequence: CAISDGLQETQYF. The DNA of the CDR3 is TGTGCCATCAGCGACGGTTTACAAGAGACCCAGTACTTC.

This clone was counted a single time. In DNA, the CDR3 is TGTGCCAGCAGCCAAGAACGGGGGTACGAGCAGTACTTC. This sequence encodes CASSQERGYEQYF. J is TRBJ2-7 and V is TRBV4-2; tentative D call: TRBD2 (6 bases). The ends were cut back, 0 bases at V and 4 bases at J, with 7 bases in the middle. CDR3 size: 13 residues. In germline, CDR1 is LGHNA, CDR2 YNFKEQ.

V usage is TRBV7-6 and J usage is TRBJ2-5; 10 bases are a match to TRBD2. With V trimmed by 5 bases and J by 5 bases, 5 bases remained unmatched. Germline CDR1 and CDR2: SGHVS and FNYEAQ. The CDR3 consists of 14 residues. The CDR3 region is CASSRTSGWETQYF. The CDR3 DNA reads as TGTGCCAGCAGCCGGACTAGCGGTTGGGAGACCCAGTACTTC. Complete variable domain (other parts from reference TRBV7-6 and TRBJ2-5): GAGVSQSPRYKVTKRGQDVALRCDPISGHVSLYWYRQALGQGPEFLTYFNYEAQQDKSGLPNDRFSAERPEGSISTLTIQRTEQRDSAMYRCASSRTSGWETQYFGPGTRLLVL.

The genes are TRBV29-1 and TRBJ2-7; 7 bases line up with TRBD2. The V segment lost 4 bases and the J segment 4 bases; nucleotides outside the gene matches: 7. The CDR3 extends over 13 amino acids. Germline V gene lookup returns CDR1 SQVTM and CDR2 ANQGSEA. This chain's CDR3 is CSVAWGEGYEQYF. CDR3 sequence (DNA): TGCAGCGTTGCTTGGGGGGAGGGGTACGAGCAGTACTTC.